This entry features one T cell receptor (beta chain) sequence. CDR3 length equals 14 residues. From germline, CDR1 is MNHEY and CDR2 SVGEGT. The germline V and J ends were trimmed by 4 bases and 4 bases, with 13 bases remaining between them. Treatment defined: around 19 received Ad26.COV2.S at low or high dose, single or two shots; roughly five received placebo; per-sample allocation not given. All samples were drawn on day 63, counting from the first vaccine or placebo injection. Vaccination used an Ad26 vector expressing Wuhan-strain SARS-CoV-2 spike. The sample is drawn from a study of Ad26.COV2.S vaccination and SARS-CoV-2 variants. This table comes from immunoSEQ multiplex PCR, and its TCRdb copy is limited to in-frame clones, with some not included. The sample has roughly 300,000 clones; 75% to 90% are singletons.

This TCR derives from a person between 18 and 65 years old who received the Ad26.COV2.S COVID-19 vaccine or a placebo. The chain is built from TRBV6-2 or TRBV6-3 and TRBJ1-2, with D possibly being TRBD1 (6 bases). The sample here was peripheral blood, taken in a trial of Ad26.COV2.S vaccine versus placebo. CDR3 residues: CASSFLQGIYGYTF. The CDR3 nucleotides read TGTGCCAGCAGTTTCCTTCAGGGGATCTATGGCTACACCTTC.